Below, 28 T cell receptor beta chains from the same sample are listed, as sequenced in a study of T-cell reconstitution after alpha-beta-depleted transplantation in children. Unique molecular identifiers tagged the TCRbeta library. Using its own MiXCR run on the PCR reads, TCRdb lists one record per CDR3 protein. Of around 410,000 distinct CDR3 sequences in the sample, roughly 11% were seen once. Specimen: PBMCs from the stem cell graft donor, collected from the stem cell graft. The receptors shown here come from a human donor who donated a stem cell graft to a child with acute myeloid leukemia.

This clonotype has at least ten counts. The rearrangement uses TRBV5-1 and TRBJ1-1, with D tentatively TRBD1 (5 bases). V lost 3 bases, J lost 4 bases, and 16 bases lay in between. This CDR3 region has 15 residues. Germline V gives CDR1 SGHRS, CDR2 YFSETQ. This CDR3 is CASSSRRGFTTEAFF. CDR3 nucleotides: TGCGCCAGCAGCTCGCGCCGGGGGTTTACCACTGAAGCTTTCTTT.

A few counts support this clonotype. The chain is built from TRBV20-1 and TRBJ2-4; 7 positions match TRBD2. The germline gives CDR1 DFQATT, CDR2 SNEGSKA (reference sequence). The CDR3 runs 13 residues. Trimming took 5 bases from V and 1 from J; bases not matched to a gene: 2. CDR3 coding DNA: TGCAGTGCTGGGAGGGGTGCCAAAAACATTCAGTACTTC. Amino acid sequence: CSAGRGAKNIQYF.

This clonotype was seen a few times. The chain joins TRBV7-2 to TRBJ2-2, with D maybe TRBD2 (5 bases). Trimming shortened V by 10 bases and J by 0 bases, and 9 bases separated the two germline ends. CDR1 and CDR2 (germline): SGHTA, FQGNSA. The CDR3 sequence is 13 residues long. CDR3 residues: CATRETNTGELFF. The CDR3 DNA sequence: TGTGCCACGAGGGAAACGAACACCGGGGAGCTGTTTTTT.

The sample holds a few counts of this clonotype. The chain carries TRBV12-3 or TRBV12-4 and TRBJ1-5, with unresolved D. The CDR3 extends over 14 amino acids. Trimming removed 1 base from V and 3 bases from J, with 7 bases in between. The DNA of the CDR3 is TGTGCCAGCAGTTTAGGGCTTCTCAATCAGCCCCAGCATTTT. Its protein product is CASSLGLLNQPQHF.

The CDR3 nucleotides read TGTGCCAGCAGTCCAGACAGGGTGTTCTACGAGCAGTACGTC. Its protein product is CASSPDRVFYEQYV. The rearrangement joins TRBV6-1 to TRBJ2-7; 7 nucleotides align to TRBD1. Germline CDR1 reads MNHNS; CDR2 reads SASEGT. The J segment lost 3 bases and the V segment lost 5 bases, leaving 7 bases of the junction unmatched. The CDR3 has 14 residues.

Only a few counts were recorded for this clonotype. This chain links TRBV4-1 with TRBJ2-2; D remains ambiguous. The V end was cut by 1 base, the J end by 6 bases, with 12 bases between. CDR1 MGHRA and CDR2 YSYEKL come from the germline V gene. The CDR3 covers 15 residues. The CDR3 loop is CASSQATLNPGELFF. In DNA form, the CDR3 reads TGCGCCAGCAGCCAAGCGACCCTTAACCCCGGGGAGCTGTTTTTT.

Only a few counts were recorded for this clonotype. The genes are TRBV20-1 and TRBJ1-2; a possible D gene is TRBD1 (5 bases). The germline CDR1 and CDR2 sequences are DFQATT and SNEGSKA (reference sequence). This CDR3 comprises 13 residues. V was shortened by 1 base and J by 6 bases, with 12 bases between the two germline ends. Here the CDR3 DNA reads TGCAGTGCTAGAGTGTTGGGGGTGGATGGCTACACCTTC. Translating it yields CSARVLGVDGYTF.

The genes are TRBV29-1 and TRBJ1-2; D not resolved. Trimming cost V 4 bases and J 3 bases, with 12 bases left between them. This CDR3 is 13 amino acids long. The germline V gene encodes CDR1 SQVTM and CDR2 ANQGSEA. Here the CDR3 DNA reads TGCAGCGTTGTGAGGACCGAAGACTATGGCTACACCTTC. It encodes CSVVRTEDYGYTF.

This clonotype was found a few times. The chain employs TRBV10-3 and TRBJ2-4; D is uncertain. CDR1 is ENHRY, CDR2 SYGVKD, per germline. The V end lost 2 bases, the J end lost 0 bases, and 11 bases lay between the germline ends. The CDR3 has 16 residues. DNA for the CDR3: TGTGCCATCAGTGAGACAGATCGACTAGCCAAAAACATTCAGTACTTC. It translates to CAISETDRLAKNIQYF.

CDR3 residues: CASTPRGFGGELFF. The CDR3 region has the DNA TGTGCCAGCACACCCAGAGGGTTCGGCGGGGAGCTGTTTTTT. This chain connects TRBV12-3 or TRBV12-4 to TRBJ2-2, with a tentative D call TRBD2 (5 bases). The CDR3 has 14 amino acids. V was cut by 7 bases and J by 7 bases, with 16 bases left in between.

The genes are TRBV4-1 and TRBJ2-5; no firm D call. The CDR3 is made up of 14 amino acids. With 0 bases removed from V and 0 bases from J, the gap between germline ends came to 5 bases. CDR1 is MGHRA, CDR2 YSYEKL, per germline. The CDR3 here is CASSQDHYQETQYF. CDR3 in DNA: TGCGCCAGCAGCCAAGACCACTACCAAGAGACCCAGTACTTC.

On this clonotype itself: Since a much larger clone is just one base distant, this may be a read error. The chain is built from TRBV7-9 and TRBJ2-3; D is ambiguous. The germline V gene has CDR1 SEHNR and CDR2 FQNEAQ (reference sequence). The length of the CDR3 is 13 residues. In nucleotides, the CDR3 is TGTGCCATCAGCTTAGACGGCACAGATACGCAGTATTTT. Its translation: CAISLDGTDTQYF. Filled out from reference TRBV7-9 and TRBJ2-3, the complete variable domain reads DTGVSQNPRHKITKRGQNVTFRCDPISEHNRLYWYRQTLGQGPEFLTYFQNEAQLEKSRLLSDRFSAERPKGSFSTLEIQRTEQGDSAMYLCAISLDGTDTQYFGPGTRLTVL.

The chain carries TRBV5-1 and TRBJ2-3; tentative D call: TRBD2 (5 bases). V dropped 4 bases and J dropped 2 bases, with 11 bases sitting between them. The CDR3 has 14 amino acids. Looked up from germline, CDR1 is SGHRS and CDR2 is YFSETQ. The CDR3, as DNA: TGCGCCAGCAGCCTGCAGGAGGTCACAGATACGCAGTATTTT. This gives the protein CASSLQEVTDTQYF.

This rearrangement joins TRBV5-1 to TRBJ2-3; tentatively, D is TRBD2 (6 bases). The germline CDR1 and CDR2 sequences are SGHRS and YFSETQ. The CDR3 has 15 residues. With 0 bases removed from V and 8 bases from J, the gap between germline ends came to 16 bases. The CDR3 reads CASSLGTGEQFTQYF. CDR3 DNA sequence: TGCGCCAGCAGCTTGGGGACGGGAGAGCAATTTACGCAGTATTTT.

This clonotype came up a few times. The chain has TRBV4-2 and TRBJ2-1; 7 nucleotides match TRBD2. The CDR3 consists of 14 residues. With V trimmed by 0 bases and J by 7 bases, 3 bases remained unmatched. From germline, CDR1 is LGHNA and CDR2 YNFKEQ. As DNA, the CDR3 is TGTGCCAGCAGCCAAGAGCGGGGGTCAAATGAGCAGTTCTTC. Encoded protein: CASSQERGSNEQFF.

Concerning this clonotype itself: The junction does not match germline at one end; this may be a read error. The chain links TRBV5-5 to TRBJ2-1, with D perhaps TRBD2 (8 bases). Germline CDR1 is SGHKS and CDR2 is YYEKEE (reference sequence). The CDR3 consists of 17 residues. The chain's CDR3 is CPSSPGGAGGIYNEQFF. The DNA for the CDR3 is TGTCCCAGCAGCCCGGGGGGGGCAGGGGGAATTTACAATGAGCAGTTCTTC.

This clonotype occurred many times. The genes are TRBV7-2 and TRBJ1-2; the D is unclear. The CDR3 spans 17 residues. Germline-derived CDR1 and CDR2 are SGHTA and FQGNSA. V lost 7 bases, J lost 3 bases, and 24 bases lay in between. CDR3 in DNA: TGTGCCAGCAACAAAAAATCCGGGCCCTGGGTGTACTATGGCTACACCTTC. Its protein is CASNKKSGPWVYYGYTF.

This clonotype was counted at least ten times. V and J are TRBV6-5 and TRBJ2-1; D possibly uses TRBD1 or TRBD2 (5 bases each). The CDR3 sequence is 16 residues long. Trimming shortened V by 3 bases and J by 0 bases, and 12 bases separated the two germline ends. In germline, CDR1 is MNHEY, CDR2 SVGAGI. The CDR3 sequence is CASSYGTASSYNEQFF. CDR3 sequence (DNA): TGTGCCAGCAGTTATGGGACCGCTAGCTCCTACAATGAGCAGTTCTTC.

The chain is built from TRBV19 and TRBJ1-5; 10 bases match TRBD1. Losses at the gene ends were 5 bases for V and 0 bases for J; bases not matched to a gene: 7. The CDR3 runs to 17 residues. The germline V gene encodes CDR1 LNHDA and CDR2 SQIVND (reference sequence). The chain's CDR3 is CASSPRDRGTSNQPQHF. Written as DNA, the CDR3 is TGTGCCAGTAGTCCCCGGGACAGGGGAACTAGCAATCAGCCCCAGCATTTT.

V gene TRBV5-1 combines with J gene TRBJ2-3; D may be TRBD1 (5 bases). CDR3 length equals 15 residues. Germline loops: CDR1 SGHRS, CDR2 YFSETQ. The V gene lost 3 bases and the J gene lost 3 bases, with 14 bases spanning the gap. In DNA form, the CDR3 reads TGCGCCAGCAGCTGGACAACTCAGAGTACAGATACGCAGTATTTT. Protein sequence: CASSWTTQSTDTQYF.

This clonotype was recorded many times. The rearrangement uses TRBV6-2 or TRBV6-3 and TRBJ2-6; D may be TRBD1 (5 bases). This CDR3 is 18 amino acids long. Germline V lookup: CDR1 MNHEY, CDR2 SVGEGT. V was shortened by 7 bases and J by 1 base, with 20 bases between the two germline ends. In nucleotides, the CDR3 is TGTGCCAGCAATGACCTTCAGGGAAGAGGTTCTGGGGCCAACGTCCTGACTTTC. This codes for CASNDLQGRGSGANVLTF.

This clonotype appeared a few times. This chain joins TRBV6-5 and TRBJ2-7, with D possibly TRBD2 on 5 matching bases. Germline values: CDR1 MNHEY, CDR2 SVGAGI. The CDR3 totals 15 residues. Trimming cost V 1 base and J 0 bases, with 10 bases left between them. The CDR3 loop reads CASSYFAGYSYEQYF. The CDR3 bases are TGTGCCAGCAGTTACTTCGCGGGCTACTCCTACGAGCAGTACTTC.

This clonotype was seen a few times. This chain uses TRBV12-3 or TRBV12-4 with TRBJ2-5, with 7 bases that match TRBD2. V shed 4 bases, J shed 4 bases, and the junction held 0 bases outside the gene matches. The CDR3 extends over 12 amino acids. The CDR3 loop is CASSWGGETQYF. The CDR3 nucleotides are TGTGCCAGCAGTTGGGGGGGAGAGACCCAGTACTTC.

This clonotype was counted a few times. The chain couples TRBV25-1 to TRBJ2-3; 9 bases match TRBD2. The CDR3 is 21 residues long. The V and J ends lost 0 bases and 0 bases, in that order; junction bases with no gene match: 16. Germline CDR1 is MGHDK and CDR2 is SYGVNS. The CDR3 spells CASSEYGLAGTAGRSTDTQYF. The CDR3 bases are TGTGCCAGCAGTGAATATGGGCTAGCGGGAACGGCCGGGAGGAGCACAGATACGCAGTATTTT.

V and J are TRBV12-3 or TRBV12-4 and TRBJ2-7; weak D call: TRBD2 (7 bases). The germline V and J ends were trimmed by 6 bases and 3 bases, with 18 bases remaining between them. This CDR3 spans 15 amino acids. The CDR3 nucleotides are TGTGCCAGCAGCAAAGGGGGGGGAGATGGCTACGAGCAGTACTTC. Its protein product is CASSKGGGDGYEQYF.

This clonotype appeared a few times. This chain uses TRBV29-1 with TRBJ2-7, with 9 bases identical to TRBD2. This CDR3 contains 15 residues. The V gene end was trimmed by 3 bases and the J gene end by 0 bases; junction bases not matched to a gene: 6. Germline V CDR1 and CDR2: SQVTM, ANQGSEA. CDR3 sequence reads: CSVDASGKSSYEQYF. CDR3 in DNA: TGCAGCGTTGACGCTAGCGGGAAATCCTCCTACGAGCAGTACTTC.

V and J are TRBV12-3 or TRBV12-4 and TRBJ2-3; 8 nucleotides align to TRBD2. The trim removed 5 bases at V and 9 bases at J, leaving 16 bases unmatched. CDR3 length: 16 residues. The chain's CDR3 is CASSRGLSGGPPTQYF. CDR3 coding DNA: TGTGCCAGCAGTCGAGGCTTGTCGGGAGGGCCACCGACGCAGTATTTT.

This clonotype was counted between two and nine times. This chain joins TRBV6-6 and TRBJ1-2, with a weak D call TRBD1 (5 bases). The CDR3 is 13 residues long. Between the trimmed V and J ends, which lost 7 bases and 5 bases, there was a span of 14 bases. Germline V gene lookup returns CDR1 MNHNY and CDR2 SVGAGI (reference sequence). CDR3 loop: CASTSGDHYGYTF. For the CDR3, the DNA is TGTGCCAGCACTTCGGGGGACCATTATGGCTACACCTTC.